This entry lists 32 T cell receptor beta chains sequenced from one sample in a study of PD-1 blockade in mismatch repair-deficient tumors. Method: immunoSEQ multiplex PCR; TCRdb's copy keeps in-frame clones and lacks some. The sample consists of nearly 25,000 clones, approximately 86% of them appearing once. Sequencing used peripheral blood, obtained 12 weeks after starting pembrolizumab. These receptors were obtained from an adult with mismatch repair-deficient cancer.

The rearrangement uses TRBV30 and TRBJ2-7, with D possibly being TRBD2 (5 bases). CDR3 length: 14 amino acids. V was pared by 8 bases and J by 6 bases, with 23 bases between. Germline V gene sequence: CDR1 GTSNPN, CDR2 SVGIG (reference sequence). The CDR3 DNA reads as TGTGCCGCCTCTGAAGGGAGCGTCCTCGGCGAGCAGTACTTC. It codes for CAASEGSVLGEQYF.

The chain combines TRBV4-3 with TRBJ2-1; D is unclear. Germline V gene data show CDR1 as LGHNA and CDR2 as YSLEER. Deletions cut 1 base from V and 7 bases from J, with 14 bases between. The CDR3 spans 15 residues. CDR3 in amino acids: CASSQGSAKGNEQFF. CDR3 nucleotide sequence: TGCGCCAGCAGCCAAGGCTCAGCAAAAGGAAATGAGCAGTTCTTC.

The chain joins TRBV29-1 to TRBJ2-7, with a tentative D call TRBD2 (5 bases). V was cut by 2 bases and J by 3 bases, with 11 bases left in between. Germline CDR1 and CDR2: SQVTM and ANQGSEA. The CDR3 extends over 13 amino acids. DNA for the CDR3: TGCAGCGTTGAATCTGCAGACTACTACGAGCAGTACTTC. This translates into CSVESADYYEQYF.

The V call is TRBV7-2, the J call TRBJ2-3; D is undetermined. CDR3 length: 15 amino acids. The germline V gene has CDR1 SGHTA and CDR2 FQGNSA. V lost 4 bases, J lost 6 bases, and 17 bases lay in between. The CDR3 DNA is TGTGCCAGCAGCTACCTCGGGCAGAGTTCCGATACGCAGTATTTT. This codes for CASSYLGQSSDTQYF.

The chain has TRBV18 and TRBJ2-5, with no clear D. The CDR3 runs to 13 residues. Trimming shortened V by 0 bases and J by 5 bases, and 7 bases separated the two germline ends. Germline CDR1 KGHSH, CDR2 LQKENI. The CDR3 bases are TGTGCCAGCTCACCACCGTTAAGGGAGACCCAGTACTTC. Residues: CASSPPLRETQYF.

This rearrangement joins TRBV7-8 to TRBJ2-5; D ambiguous. With 3 bases removed from V and 5 bases from J, the gap between germline ends came to 13 bases. Germline V gene lookup returns CDR1 SGHVS and CDR2 FQNEAQ. The CDR3 is 14 amino acids. The CDR3 loop is CASSFGRFSETQYF. As DNA, the CDR3 is TGTGCCAGCAGCTTTGGAAGGTTTTCGGAGACCCAGTACTTC.

V and J are TRBV20-1 and TRBJ2-7, with D possibly matching TRBD2 (5 bases). Germline CDR1 reads DFQATT; CDR2 reads SNEGSKA (reference sequence). The CDR3 has 11 amino acids. V shed 5 bases and J shed 6 bases, with 11 bases lying between them. CDR3 coding DNA: TGCAGTGCTGGACGGGGTAGCGAGCAGTACTTC. Its protein product is CSAGRGSEQYF.

The V gene is TRBV30, the J gene TRBJ2-1, with D possibly matching TRBD2 (5 bases). CDR3 length: 13 residues. In germline, CDR1 is GTSNPN, CDR2 SVGIG (reference sequence). Trimming took 4 bases from V and 12 from J, leaving 19 bases between them. This chain's CDR3 is CAWTRGLAGLQFF. CDR3 in DNA: TGTGCCTGGACCAGAGGGCTAGCAGGTTTGCAGTTCTTC.

Notes on this clone: One base away lies a much larger clone, so this may be a sequencing read error. The chain is built from TRBV7-2 and TRBJ2-7, with D tentatively TRBD1 (6 bases). Germline lookup yields CDR1 SGHTA and CDR2 FQGNSA. V was pared by 3 bases and J by 4 bases, with 7 bases between. The CDR3 totals 12 residues. CDR3 residues: CASSFTGYEQYF. The CDR3 DNA follows: TGTGCCAGCAGCTTTACAGGGTACGAGCAGTACTTC. Together with reference TRBV7-2 and TRBJ2-7, the CDR3 gives the full variable domain: GAGVSQSPSNKVTEKGKDVELRCDPISGHTALYWYRQSLGQGLEFLIYFQGNSAPDKSGLPSDRFSAERTGGSVSTLTIQRTQQEDSAVYLCASSFTGYEQYFGPGTRLTVT.

The rearrangement uses TRBV7-9 and TRBJ2-3; TRBD1 or TRBD2 may be the D gene (5 bases each). Trimming took 5 bases from V and 3 from J, leaving 18 bases between them. This CDR3 contains 16 residues. Germline CDR1 is SEHNR and CDR2 is FQNEAQ (reference sequence). The CDR3 region is CASSAFRDAGTDTQYF. Written as DNA, the CDR3 is TGTGCCAGCAGCGCCTTCCGGGACGCTGGGACAGATACGCAGTATTTT. The whole variable domain, remainder taken from reference TRBV7-9 and TRBJ2-3, is DTGVSQNPRHKITKRGQNVTFRCDPISEHNRLYWYRQTLGQGPEFLTYFQNEAQLEKSRLLSDRFSAERPKGSFSTLEIQRTEQGDSAMYLCASSAFRDAGTDTQYFGPGTRLTVL.

This clone was counted between two and nine times. The chain couples TRBV5-5 to TRBJ2-5; D may be TRBD2 (6 bases). This CDR3 has 14 residues. Germline values: CDR1 SGHKS, CDR2 YYEKEE (reference sequence). Trimming cost V 7 bases and J 4 bases, with 17 bases left between them. CDR3 residues: CASCYYGGGETQYF. The DNA for the CDR3 is TGTGCCAGCTGCTACTACGGGGGAGGAGAGACCCAGTACTTC.

The rearrangement links TRBV6-1 to TRBJ2-7, with a possible D match to TRBD1 (5 bases). The CDR3 is 15 amino acids. Trimming stripped 3 bases from V and 1 base from J, with 13 bases between. The V gene's germline CDR1 is MNHNS and CDR2 SASEGT. The CDR3: CASSDRQLTSYEQYF. The DNA for the CDR3 is TGTGCCAGCAGTGATCGACAGCTGACATCCTACGAGCAGTACTTC.

This chain joins TRBV29-1 and TRBJ2-3; the match to TRBD1 covers 8 bases. The length of the CDR3 is 15 residues. Unmatched junction bases numbered 7, after V lost 3 bases and J lost 2 bases. CDR1 is SQVTM and CDR2 is ANQGSEA in the germline V gene. Here the CDR3 reads CSVDTTGGPTDTQYF. CDR3 nucleotide sequence: TGCAGCGTTGATACCACAGGGGGGCCCACAGATACGCAGTATTTT.

This clone was seen a few times. The chain uses TRBV4-3 and TRBJ2-2; D unresolved. The CDR3 runs to 14 residues. Germline CDR1 reads LGHNA; CDR2 reads YSLEER. Trimming took off 2 bases at V and 7 bases at J, with 11 bases between the two ends. CDR3 DNA: TGCGCCAGCAGCCAAAATGGGGAAATCGGGGAGCTGTTTTTT. It encodes CASSQNGEIGELFF.

V and J are TRBV5-1 and TRBJ2-1; D is ambiguous. CDR1 and CDR2 (germline): SGHRS, YFSETQ. V lost 3 bases to trimming and J lost 0 bases, with 7 bases between them. The CDR3 extends over 14 amino acids. The chain's CDR3 is CASSSSGSYNEQFF. In DNA, the CDR3 is TGCGCCAGCAGCTCCTCGGGCTCCTACAATGAGCAGTTCTTC.

The rearrangement links TRBV19 to TRBJ1-1; possibly TRBD1 for D (5 bases). The V gene's germline CDR1 is LNHDA and CDR2 SQIVND (reference sequence). Trimming took off 5 bases at V and 8 bases at J, with 15 bases between the two ends. This CDR3 spans 13 amino acids. CDR3 sequence reads: CASSPWSQGEAFF. The CDR3 bases are TGTGCCAGTAGTCCCTGGAGTCAGGGCGAAGCTTTCTTT.

The chain employs TRBV5-4 and TRBJ2-2; 7 nucleotides align to TRBD1. This CDR3 is built from 15 residues. V shed 4 bases and J 9 bases; nucleotides not matched to a gene: 12. CDR1 SGHNT and CDR2 YYREEE come from the germline V gene (reference sequence). The CDR3 nucleotides read TGTGCCAGCAGCGTCGACAGGGTGGATTACCGGGAGCTGTTTTTT. It encodes CASSVDRVDYRELFF. Together with reference TRBV5-4 and TRBJ2-2, the CDR3 gives the full variable domain: ETGVTQSPTHLIKTRGQQVTLRCSSQSGHNTVSWYQQALGQGPQFIFQYYREEENGRGNFPPRFSGLQFPNYSSELNVNALELDDSALYLCASSVDRVDYRELFFGEGSRLTVL.

This clone was counted a single time. Written as DNA, the CDR3 is TGTGCCAGCAGTTTCCAGGACCCGACCACAGATACGCAGTATTTT. Protein sequence: CASSFQDPTTDTQYF. The chain carries TRBV6-5 and TRBJ2-3; D is uncertain. Germline CDR1 is MNHEY and CDR2 is SVGAGI. The CDR3 contains 15 residues. Trimming pared 4 bases from V and 2 bases from J, leaving 13 bases between.

This clone was found once. The chain couples TRBV4-1 to TRBJ2-1, with TRBD2 identical over 9 bases. Unmatched junction bases numbered 7, after V lost 4 bases and J lost 6 bases. Germline-derived CDR1 and CDR2 are MGHRA and YSYEKL. The CDR3 sequence is 15 residues long. This CDR3 is CASSRGSGSLNEQFF. DNA of the CDR3: TGCGCCAGCAGCCGGGGTAGCGGGAGTCTCAATGAGCAGTTCTTC.

V usage is TRBV30 and J usage is TRBJ1-1, with a possible D match to TRBD1 (6 bases). Per the germline V gene, CDR1 is GTSNPN and CDR2 is SVGIG (reference sequence). The CDR3 has 17 amino acids. Between the trimmed V and J ends, which lost 2 bases and 5 bases, there was a span of 24 bases. CDR3: CAWSLKTGFEAWTEAFF. CDR3 DNA sequence: TGTGCCTGGAGTCTAAAAACAGGGTTTGAGGCGTGGACTGAAGCTTTCTTT.

This sequence joins TRBV5-1 and TRBJ1-1, with D unresolved. Germline CDR1 and CDR2: SGHRS and YFSETQ. Trimming stripped 5 bases from V and 4 bases from J, with 21 bases between. The CDR3 has 16 amino acids. CDR3 sequence: CASSQALGGKGTEAFF. CDR3 sequence (DNA): TGCGCCAGCAGTCAGGCCCTTGGCGGGAAGGGCACTGAAGCTTTCTTT. The full variable domain, in which reference TRBV5-1 and TRBJ1-1 provide the parts outside the CDR3, is KAGVTQTPRYLIKTRGQQVTLSCSPISGHRSVSWYQQTPGQGLQFLFEYFSETQRNKGNFPGRFSGRQFSNSRSEMNVSTLELGDSALYLCASSQALGGKGTEAFFGQGTRLTVV.

This chain links TRBV11-2 with TRBJ1-2, with 9 bases that match TRBD1. J lost 5 bases, V lost 4 bases, and 11 bases had no gene match. The germline CDR1 and CDR2 sequences are SGHAT and FQNNGV. The CDR3 is made up of 16 amino acids. The CDR3 here is CASSSHRGRIAYGYTF. DNA of the CDR3: TGTGCCAGCAGCTCACACAGGGGGCGGATCGCTTATGGCTACACCTTC.

The chain carries TRBV6-1 and TRBJ1-1, with TRBD1 matching 8 bases. CDR3 length equals 14 residues. V shed 6 bases and J 3 bases; nucleotides not matched to a gene: 6. Germline CDR1 reads MNHNS; CDR2 reads SASEGT. This CDR3 reads CASREDRVDTEAFF. The DNA for the CDR3 is TGTGCCAGCAGAGAGGACAGGGTGGACACTGAAGCTTTCTTT.

J is TRBJ1-1 and V is TRBV6-1; tentative D call: TRBD1 (5 bases). V was shortened by 4 bases and J by 2 bases, with 11 bases between the two germline ends. CDR1 is MNHNS and CDR2 is SASEGT in the germline V gene. The CDR3 has 14 amino acids. The CDR3 loop is CASSVGHENTEAFF. As DNA, the CDR3 is TGTGCCAGCAGTGTGGGGCACGAAAACACTGAAGCTTTCTTT.

The chain is built from TRBV7-3 and TRBJ2-1; no firm D call. The germline CDR1 and CDR2 sequences are SGHTA and FQGTGA. The CDR3 is 13 residues long. The V and J ends lost 1 base and 8 bases respectively, with 9 bases between them. CDR3: CASSLISRHEQFF. In DNA, the CDR3 is TGTGCCAGCAGCTTAATATCCAGGCATGAGCAGTTCTTC.

This chain joins TRBV29-1 and TRBJ2-6; no definite D call. Germline V lookup: CDR1 SQVTM, CDR2 ANQGSEA. V shed 6 bases and J shed 0 bases, with 6 bases lying between them. CDR3 length: 13 residues. The CDR3 protein is CSVVLSGANVLTF. The CDR3 DNA follows: TGCAGCGTCGTGCTCTCTGGGGCCAACGTCCTGACTTTC.

V usage is TRBV28 and J usage is TRBJ2-7; D is unresolved. Germline assignment: CDR1 MDHEN and CDR2 SYDVKM. V shed 6 bases and J shed 6 bases, with 18 bases lying between them. The CDR3 extends over 14 amino acids. The CDR3 DNA follows: TGTGCCAGCAGGAGTGACGACCAACCCGGCGAGCAGTACTTC. Translation gives CASRSDDQPGEQYF.

The chain joins TRBV2 to TRBJ2-5; D might be TRBD1 (6 bases). Germline V CDR1 and CDR2: SNHLY, FYNNEI. The ends were cut back, 10 bases at V and 2 bases at J, with 11 bases in the middle. The CDR3 extends over 12 amino acids. As DNA, the CDR3 is TGTGCCACTCGGGACACACAAGAGACCCAGTACTTC. Encoded protein: CATRDTQETQYF.

V gene TRBV9 combines with J gene TRBJ2-5; 7 bases align to TRBD2. In germline, CDR1 is SGDLS, CDR2 YYNGEE. The CDR3 is made up of 13 amino acids. V lost 6 bases to trimming and J lost 2 bases; unmatched junction nucleotides: 4. DNA of the CDR3: TGTGCCAGCAAGGCTAGCGGACAAGAGACCCAGTACTTC. This encodes CASKASGQETQYF.

The chain carries TRBV28 and TRBJ2-1, with a possible D match to TRBD1 (6 bases). Trimming took off 7 bases at V and 0 bases at J, with 13 bases between the two ends. CDR3 size: 15 residues. Per the germline V gene, CDR1 is MDHEN and CDR2 is SYDVKM. CDR3 nucleotides: TGTGCCAGCACCAGGCAGGGGAGCTCCTACAATGAGCAGTTCTTC. Translated, it gives CASTRQGSSYNEQFF.

The V and J genes are TRBV6-5 and TRBJ1-1; possible D gene TRBD1, 5 bases. The CDR3 is made up of 11 amino acids. The germline V gene encodes CDR1 MNHEY and CDR2 SVGAGI. Trimming removed 2 bases at V and 10 bases at J, with 8 bases between. This chain's CDR3 is CASSYVGGAFF. CDR3 DNA sequence: TGTGCCAGCAGTTACGTTGGGGGAGCTTTCTTT.

This chain connects TRBV27 to TRBJ2-1; a weak D match, TRBD2 (6 bases). The germline V and J ends were trimmed by 7 bases and 5 bases, with 33 bases remaining between them. The germline V gene has CDR1 MNHEY and CDR2 SMNVEV (reference sequence). This CDR3 region has 20 residues. CDR3 region: CASNVFPANRETQNNNEQFF. In nucleotides, the CDR3 is TGTGCCAGCAACGTTTTCCCCGCCAACCGGGAGACTCAAAATAACAATGAGCAGTTCTTC.